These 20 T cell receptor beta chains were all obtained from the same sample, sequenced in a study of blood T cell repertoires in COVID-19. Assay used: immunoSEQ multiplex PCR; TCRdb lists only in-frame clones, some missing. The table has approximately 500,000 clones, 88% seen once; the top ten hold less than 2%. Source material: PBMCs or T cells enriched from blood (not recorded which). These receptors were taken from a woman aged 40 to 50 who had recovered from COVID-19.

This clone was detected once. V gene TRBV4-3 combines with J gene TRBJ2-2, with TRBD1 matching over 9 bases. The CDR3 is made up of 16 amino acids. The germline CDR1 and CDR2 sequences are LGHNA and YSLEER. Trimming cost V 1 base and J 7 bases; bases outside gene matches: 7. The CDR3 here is CASSQGYRGPVGELFF. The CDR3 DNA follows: TGCGCCAGCAGCCAAGGATACAGGGGGCCGGTCGGGGAGCTGTTTTTT.

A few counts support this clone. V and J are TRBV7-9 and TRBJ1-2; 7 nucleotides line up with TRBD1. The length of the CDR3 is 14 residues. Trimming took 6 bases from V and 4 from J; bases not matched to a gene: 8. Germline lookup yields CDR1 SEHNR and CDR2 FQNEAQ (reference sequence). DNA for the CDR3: TGTGCCAGCAGAGATCAGGGGGAAGTCTATGGCTACACCTTC. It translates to CASRDQGEVYGYTF.

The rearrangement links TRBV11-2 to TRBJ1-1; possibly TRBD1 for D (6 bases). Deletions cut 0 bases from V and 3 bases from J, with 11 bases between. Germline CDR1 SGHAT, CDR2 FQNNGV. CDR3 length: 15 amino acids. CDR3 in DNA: TGTGCCAGCAGCTTAGATCCACAGGGCTACACTGAAGCTTTCTTT. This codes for CASSLDPQGYTEAFF.

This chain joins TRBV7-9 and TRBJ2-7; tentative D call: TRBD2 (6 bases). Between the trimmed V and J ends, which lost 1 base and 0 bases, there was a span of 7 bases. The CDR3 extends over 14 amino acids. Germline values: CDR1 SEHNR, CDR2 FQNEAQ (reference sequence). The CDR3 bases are TGTGCCAGCAGCTTAGTCGGGAGCTCCTACGAGCAGTACTTC. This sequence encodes CASSLVGSSYEQYF.

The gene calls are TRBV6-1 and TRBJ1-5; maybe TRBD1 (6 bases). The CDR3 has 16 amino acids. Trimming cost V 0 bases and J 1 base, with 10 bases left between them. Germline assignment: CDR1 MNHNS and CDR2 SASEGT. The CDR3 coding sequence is TGTGCCAGCAGTGAAGCGCCCAGGGGAAGCAATCAGCCCCAGCATTTT. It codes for CASSEAPRGSNQPQHF.

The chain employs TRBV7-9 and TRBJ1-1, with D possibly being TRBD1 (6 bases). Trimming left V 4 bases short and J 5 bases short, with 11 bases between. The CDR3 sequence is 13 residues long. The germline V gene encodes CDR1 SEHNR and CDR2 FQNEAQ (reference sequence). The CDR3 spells CASSYTGLTEAFF. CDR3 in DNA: TGTGCCAGCAGCTACACAGGGCTTACTGAAGCTTTCTTT.

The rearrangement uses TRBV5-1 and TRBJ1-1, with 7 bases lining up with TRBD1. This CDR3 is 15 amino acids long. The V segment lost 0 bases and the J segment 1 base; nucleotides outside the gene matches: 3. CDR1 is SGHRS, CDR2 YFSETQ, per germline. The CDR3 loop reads CASSLARTGNTEAFF. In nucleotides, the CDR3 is TGCGCCAGCAGCTTGGCGCGGACAGGGAACACTGAAGCTTTCTTT.

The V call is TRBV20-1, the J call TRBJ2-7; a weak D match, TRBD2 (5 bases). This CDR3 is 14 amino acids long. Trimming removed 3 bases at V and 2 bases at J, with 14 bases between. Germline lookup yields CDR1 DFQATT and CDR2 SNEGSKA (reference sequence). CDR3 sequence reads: CSASKGAAPYEQYF. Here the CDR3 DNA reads TGCAGTGCTAGTAAGGGAGCTGCTCCCTACGAGCAGTACTTC.

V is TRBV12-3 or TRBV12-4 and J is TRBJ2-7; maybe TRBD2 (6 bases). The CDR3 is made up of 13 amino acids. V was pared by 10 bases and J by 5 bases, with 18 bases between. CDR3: CATNAGPGNEQYF. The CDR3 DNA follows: TGTGCCACCAATGCGGGGCCAGGAAACGAGCAGTACTTC.

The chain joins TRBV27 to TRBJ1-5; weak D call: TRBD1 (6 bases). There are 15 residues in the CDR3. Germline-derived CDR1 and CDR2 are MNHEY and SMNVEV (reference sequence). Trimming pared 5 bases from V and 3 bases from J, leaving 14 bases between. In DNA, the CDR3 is TGTGCCAGCAGTAGTAGGGGGACCCCCAATCAGCCCCAGCATTTT. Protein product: CASSSRGTPNQPQHF.

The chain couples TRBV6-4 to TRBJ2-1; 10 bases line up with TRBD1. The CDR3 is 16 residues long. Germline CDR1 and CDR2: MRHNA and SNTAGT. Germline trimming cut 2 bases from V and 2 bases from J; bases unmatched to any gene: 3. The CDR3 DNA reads TGTGCCAGCAGTGACATTGGGACAGGGGCCTACAATGAGCAGTTCTTC. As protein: CASSDIGTGAYNEQFF.

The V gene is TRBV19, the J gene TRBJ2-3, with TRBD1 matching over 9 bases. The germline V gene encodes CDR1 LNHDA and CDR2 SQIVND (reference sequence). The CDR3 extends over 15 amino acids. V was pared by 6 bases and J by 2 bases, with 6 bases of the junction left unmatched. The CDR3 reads CASRPQGAITDTQYF. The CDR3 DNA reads TGTGCCAGTAGACCACAGGGGGCGATCACAGATACGCAGTATTTT.

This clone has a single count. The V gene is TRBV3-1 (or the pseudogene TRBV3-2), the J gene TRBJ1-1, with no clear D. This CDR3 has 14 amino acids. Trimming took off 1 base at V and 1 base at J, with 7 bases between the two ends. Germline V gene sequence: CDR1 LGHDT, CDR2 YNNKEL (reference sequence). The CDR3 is CASSQAGRNTEAFF. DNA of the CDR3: TGTGCCAGCAGCCAAGCGGGGAGGAACACTGAAGCTTTCTTT.

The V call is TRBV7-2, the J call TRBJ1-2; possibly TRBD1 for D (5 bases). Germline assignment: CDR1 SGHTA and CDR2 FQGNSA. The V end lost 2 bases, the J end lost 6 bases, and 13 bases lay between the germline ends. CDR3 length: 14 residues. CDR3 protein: CASSLFGRADGYTF. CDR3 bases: TGTGCCAGCAGCTTATTCGGCAGGGCGGATGGCTACACCTTC.

The CDR3 region has the DNA TGTGCCAGCAGCTTATCCAGGGTTCTACACGAGCAGTACTTC. This sequence encodes CASSLSRVLHEQYF. The chain uses TRBV7-9 and TRBJ2-7; maybe TRBD1 (5 bases). CDR3 length equals 14 residues. Looked up from germline, CDR1 is SEHNR and CDR2 is FQNEAQ (reference sequence). The germline V and J ends were trimmed by 2 bases and 5 bases, with 13 bases remaining between them.

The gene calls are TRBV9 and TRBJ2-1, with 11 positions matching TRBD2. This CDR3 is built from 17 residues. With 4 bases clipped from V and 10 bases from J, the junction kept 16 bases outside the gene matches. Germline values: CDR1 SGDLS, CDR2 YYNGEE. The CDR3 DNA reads TGTGCCAGCAGCACCTTAAAGGGACTAGCGGACCTTGGGGAGCAGTTCTTC. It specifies CASSTLKGLADLGEQFF.

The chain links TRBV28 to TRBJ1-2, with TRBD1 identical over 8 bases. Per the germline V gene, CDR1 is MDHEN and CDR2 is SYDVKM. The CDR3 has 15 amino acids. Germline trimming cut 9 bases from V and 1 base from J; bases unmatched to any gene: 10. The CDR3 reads CASTKTGAINYGYTF. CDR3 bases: TGTGCCAGTACAAAGACAGGGGCCATTAACTATGGCTACACCTTC.

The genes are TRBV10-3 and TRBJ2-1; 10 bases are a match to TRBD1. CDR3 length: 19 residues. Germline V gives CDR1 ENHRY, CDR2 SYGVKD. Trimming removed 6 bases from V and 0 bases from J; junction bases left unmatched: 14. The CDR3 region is CAIRSTGQGSPSSYNEQFF. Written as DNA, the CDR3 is TGTGCCATCAGGAGTACGGGACAGGGGTCTCCGAGCTCCTACAATGAGCAGTTCTTC.

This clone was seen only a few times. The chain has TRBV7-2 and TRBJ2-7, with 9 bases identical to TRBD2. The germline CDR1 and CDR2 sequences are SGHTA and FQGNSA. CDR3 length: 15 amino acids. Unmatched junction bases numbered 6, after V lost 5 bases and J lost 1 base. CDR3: CASSQLAGGSYEQYF. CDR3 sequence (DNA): TGTGCCAGCAGCCAACTAGCGGGTGGATCCTACGAGCAGTACTTC.

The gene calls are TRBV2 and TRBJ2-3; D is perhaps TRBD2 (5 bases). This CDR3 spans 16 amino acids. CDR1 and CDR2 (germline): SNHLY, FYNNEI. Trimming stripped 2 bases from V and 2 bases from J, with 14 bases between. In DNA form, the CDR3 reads TGTGCCAGCAGTGAATTGAAGGCGGGCCCCACAGATACGCAGTATTTT. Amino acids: CASSELKAGPTDTQYF.